This T cell receptor beta chain was captured in a study of T cells after yellow fever vaccination. This clonotype was detected only a few times. The antigen is unknown. General study findings and limits: A secondary response was less intense yet reached its peak sooner, at day 5 versus 15. Repertoires obtained by FACS sorting could include abundant clonotypes that entered as contaminants from the bulk population. CD4 and CD8 compartments shared a small share of clonotypes, likely from convergent recombination.

Germline V CDR1 and CDR2: LNHDA, SQIVND (reference sequence). Trimming cost V 3 bases and J 10 bases, with 15 bases left between them. This CDR3 is built from 14 residues. Each CDR3 protein is one row after TCRdb ran MiXCR on the 5' RACE reads. The sample has hundreds of thousands of distinct CDR3 sequences, more than 9% seen once. Sequenced material: PBMCs, taken on the day of the yellow fever booster vaccination. The receptor was derived from a man younger than 40 who received the YFV17D yellow fever vaccine. The genes are TRBV19 and TRBJ1-4, with a tentative D call TRBD1 (5 bases). In DNA form, the CDR3 reads TGTGCCAGTAGTATTGGATCTGGGGGAGGAAAACTGTTTTTT. Its translation: CASSIGSGGGKLFF.